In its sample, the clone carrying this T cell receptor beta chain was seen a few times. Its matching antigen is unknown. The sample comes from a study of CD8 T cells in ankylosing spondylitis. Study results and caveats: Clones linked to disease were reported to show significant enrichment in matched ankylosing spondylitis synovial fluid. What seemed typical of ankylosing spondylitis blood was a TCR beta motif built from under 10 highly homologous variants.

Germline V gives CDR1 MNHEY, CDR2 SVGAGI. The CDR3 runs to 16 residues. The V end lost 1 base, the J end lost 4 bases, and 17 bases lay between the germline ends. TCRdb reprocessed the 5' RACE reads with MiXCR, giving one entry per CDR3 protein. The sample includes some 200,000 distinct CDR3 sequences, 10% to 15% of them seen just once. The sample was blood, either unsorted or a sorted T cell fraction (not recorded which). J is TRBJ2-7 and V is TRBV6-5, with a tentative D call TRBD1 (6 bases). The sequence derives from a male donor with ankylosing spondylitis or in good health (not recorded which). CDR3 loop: CASSYYLLGAHYEQYF. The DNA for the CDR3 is TGTGCCAGCAGTTACTATCTGTTGGGGGCCCATTACGAGCAGTACTTC.